One TCR beta chain is described in this entry. Losses at the gene ends were 8 bases for V and 3 bases for J; bases not matched to a gene: 6. Per germline, CDR1 SQVTM and CDR2 ANQGSEA. The CDR3 is made up of 12 amino acids. The participants were between about 18 and 89 years old and came from some 23 US areas. Generated by immunoSEQ multiplex PCR, the TCRdb table keeps only in-frame clones and is missing some. The data hold under 300,000 clones, with approximately 88% observed a single time. These data originate in a study of blood T cell repertoires in COVID-19. Material: PBMCs or T cells enriched from blood (not recorded which). This sequence was found in a woman aged 35 to 49 who had been exposed to COVID-19. This chain connects TRBV29-1 to TRBJ1-1; 7 nucleotides line up with TRBD1. CDR3 sequence reads: CSTAGGDTEAFF. CDR3 bases: TGCAGCACCGCAGGGGGTGACACTGAAGCTTTCTTT.